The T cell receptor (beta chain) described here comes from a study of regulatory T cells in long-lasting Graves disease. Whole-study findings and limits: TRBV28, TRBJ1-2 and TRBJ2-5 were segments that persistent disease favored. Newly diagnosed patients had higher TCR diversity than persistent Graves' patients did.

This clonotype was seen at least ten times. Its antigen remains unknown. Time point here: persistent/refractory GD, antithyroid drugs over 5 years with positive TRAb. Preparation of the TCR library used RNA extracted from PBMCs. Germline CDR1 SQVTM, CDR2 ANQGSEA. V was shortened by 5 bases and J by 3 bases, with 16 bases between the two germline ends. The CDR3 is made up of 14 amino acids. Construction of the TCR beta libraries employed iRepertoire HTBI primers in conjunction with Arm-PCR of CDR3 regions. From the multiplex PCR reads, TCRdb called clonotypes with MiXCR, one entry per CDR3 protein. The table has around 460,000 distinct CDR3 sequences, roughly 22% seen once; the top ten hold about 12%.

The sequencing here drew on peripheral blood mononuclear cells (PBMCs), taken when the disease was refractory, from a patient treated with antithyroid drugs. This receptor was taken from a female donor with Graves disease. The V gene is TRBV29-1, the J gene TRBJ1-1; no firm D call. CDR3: CSVPIYGVYTEAFF. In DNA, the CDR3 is TGCAGCGTTCCCATTTACGGCGTTTACACTGAAGCTTTCTTT.